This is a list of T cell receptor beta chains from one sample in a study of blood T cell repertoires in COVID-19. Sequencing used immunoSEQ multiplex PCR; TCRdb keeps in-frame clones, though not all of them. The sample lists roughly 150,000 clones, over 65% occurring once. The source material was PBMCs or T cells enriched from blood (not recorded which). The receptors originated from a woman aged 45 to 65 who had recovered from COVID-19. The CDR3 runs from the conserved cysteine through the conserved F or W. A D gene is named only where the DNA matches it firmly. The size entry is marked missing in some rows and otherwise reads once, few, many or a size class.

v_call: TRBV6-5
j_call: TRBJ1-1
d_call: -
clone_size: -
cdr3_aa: CASSLPGGTEAFF
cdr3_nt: TGTGCCAGCAGCCTACCCGGAGGCACTGAAGCTTTCTTT

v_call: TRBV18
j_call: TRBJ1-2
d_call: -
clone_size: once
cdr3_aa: CASSPGGDHIYGYTF
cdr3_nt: TGTGCCAGCTCACCAGGAGGGGATCATATCTATGGCTACACCTTC

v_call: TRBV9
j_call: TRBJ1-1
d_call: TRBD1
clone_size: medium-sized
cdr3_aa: CASSPHLSPQGRNTEAFF
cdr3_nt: TGTGCCAGCAGCCCCCACTTAAGTCCACAGGGGAGGAACACTGAAGCTTTCTTT

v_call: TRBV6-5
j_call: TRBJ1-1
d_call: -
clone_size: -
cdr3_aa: CASKTPGGTEAFF
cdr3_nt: TGTGCCAGCAAGACCCCGGGCGGGACTGAAGCTTTCTTT

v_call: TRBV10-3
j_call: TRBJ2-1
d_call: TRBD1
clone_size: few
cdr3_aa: CAIKPGQGGSYNEQFF
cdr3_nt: TGTGCCATCAAACCGGGACAGGGGGGCTCCTACAATGAGCAGTTCTTC

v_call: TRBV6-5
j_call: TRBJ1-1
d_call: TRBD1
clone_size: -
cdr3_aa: CASSLGQLNTEAFF
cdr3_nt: TGTGCCAGCAGTTTGGGACAGCTGAACACTGAAGCTTTCTTT

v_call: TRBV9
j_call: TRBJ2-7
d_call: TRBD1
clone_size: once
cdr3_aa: CASSARTGGSYEQYF
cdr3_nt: TGTGCCAGCAGCGCCCGGACAGGGGGGAGCTACGAGCAGTACTTC

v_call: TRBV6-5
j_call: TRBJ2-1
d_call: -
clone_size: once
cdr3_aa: CASIMTGGNEQFF
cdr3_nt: TGTGCCAGCATTATGACAGGCGGCAATGAGCAGTTCTTC

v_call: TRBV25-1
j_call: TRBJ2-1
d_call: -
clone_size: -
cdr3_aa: CASLQGGTYNEQFF
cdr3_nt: TGTGCCAGCCTCCAGGGGGGTACCTACAATGAGCAGTTCTTC

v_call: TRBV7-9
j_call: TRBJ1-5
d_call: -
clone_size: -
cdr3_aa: CASSSIREINQPQHF
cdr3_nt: TGTGCCAGCAGCTCCATCAGGGAAATCAATCAGCCCCAGCATTTT

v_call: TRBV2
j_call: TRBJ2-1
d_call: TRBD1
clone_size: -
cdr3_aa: CASIWDRTIGEQFF
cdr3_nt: TGTGCCAGCATATGGGACAGGACTATTGGCGAGCAGTTCTTC

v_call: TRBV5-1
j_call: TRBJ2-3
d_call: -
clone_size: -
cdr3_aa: CASSQTGRTSTDTQYF
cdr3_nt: TGCGCCAGCAGCCAGACCGGGAGAACTAGCACAGATACGCAGTATTTT

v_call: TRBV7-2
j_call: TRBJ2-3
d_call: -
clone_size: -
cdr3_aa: CASSKGTSVLLDTQYF
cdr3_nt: TGTGCCAGCAGTAAGGGGACATCGGTTCTTCTAGATACGCAGTATTTT

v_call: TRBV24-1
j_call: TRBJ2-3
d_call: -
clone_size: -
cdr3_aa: CATRPRGSSDTQYF
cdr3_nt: TGTGCCACCAGACCACGAGGGAGCTCAGATACGCAGTATTTT

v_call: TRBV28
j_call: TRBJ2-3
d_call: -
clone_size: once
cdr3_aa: CATTPATTDTQYF
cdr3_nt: TGTGCCACTACCCCAGCGACCACAGATACGCAGTATTTT

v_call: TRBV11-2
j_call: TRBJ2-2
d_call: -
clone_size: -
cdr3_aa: CASSLEPGTYTGELFF
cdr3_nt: TGTGCCAGCAGCTTAGAACCGGGAACTTACACCGGGGAGCTGTTTTTT

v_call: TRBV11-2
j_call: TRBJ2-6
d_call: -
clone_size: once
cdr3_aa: CASSLGGGGANVLTF
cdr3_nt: TGTGCCAGCAGCTTAGGGGGAGGTGGGGCCAACGTCCTGACTTTC

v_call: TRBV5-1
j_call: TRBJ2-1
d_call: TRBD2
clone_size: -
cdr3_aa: CASSLEVAGNNEQFF
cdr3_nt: TGCGCCAGCAGCTTGGAGGTAGCGGGGAACAATGAGCAGTTCTTC

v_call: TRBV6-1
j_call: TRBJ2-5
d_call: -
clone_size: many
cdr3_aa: CASSDQTGSSETQYF
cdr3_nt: TGTGCCAGCAGTGACCAAACAGGGAGTTCAGAGACCCAGTACTTC

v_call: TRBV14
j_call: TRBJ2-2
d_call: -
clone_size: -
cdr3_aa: CASSQGYGELITGELFF
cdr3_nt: TGTGCCAGCAGCCAAGGGTACGGGGAGTTAATTACCGGGGAGCTGTTTTTT

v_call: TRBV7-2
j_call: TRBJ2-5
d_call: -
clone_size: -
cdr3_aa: CASSTRGGVGETQYF
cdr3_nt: TGTGCCAGCAGCACCCGTGGAGGGGTAGGGGAGACCCAGTACTTC

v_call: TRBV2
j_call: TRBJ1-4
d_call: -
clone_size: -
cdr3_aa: CASSEQQVPGQGEKLFF
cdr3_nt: TGTGCCAGCAGTGAACAGCAGGTCCCTGGCCAGGGAGAAAAACTGTTTTTT

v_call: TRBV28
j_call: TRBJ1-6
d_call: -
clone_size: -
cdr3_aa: CASSLSGANSPLHF
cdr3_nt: TGTGCCAGCAGTTTGAGTGGGGCGAATTCACCCCTCCACTTT

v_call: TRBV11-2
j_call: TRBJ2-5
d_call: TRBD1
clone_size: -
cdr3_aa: CASSWTGQETQYF
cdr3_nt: TGTGCCAGCAGCTGGACAGGTCAAGAGACCCAGTACTTC

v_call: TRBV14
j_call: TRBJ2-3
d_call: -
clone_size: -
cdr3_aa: CATRQTASTDTQYF
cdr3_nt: TGTGCCACCCGACAGACAGCTAGCACAGATACGCAGTATTTT

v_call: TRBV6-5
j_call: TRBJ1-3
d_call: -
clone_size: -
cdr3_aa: CASSPDSTGNTIYF
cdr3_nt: TGTGCCAGCAGCCCCGACAGTACTGGAAACACCATATATTTT

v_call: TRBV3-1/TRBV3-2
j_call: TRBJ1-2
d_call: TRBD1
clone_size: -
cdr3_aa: CASSQRTGTNYGYTF
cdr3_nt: TGTGCCAGCAGCCAAAGGACAGGGACCAACTATGGCTACACCTTC

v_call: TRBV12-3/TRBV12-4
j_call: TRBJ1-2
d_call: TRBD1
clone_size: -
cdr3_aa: CASSFRDSNGYTF
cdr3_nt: TGTGCCAGCAGTTTCAGGGACAGCAACGGCTACACCTTC

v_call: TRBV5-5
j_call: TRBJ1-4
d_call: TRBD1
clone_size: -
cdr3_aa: CASSGTVGNEKLFF
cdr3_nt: TGTGCCAGCAGCGGGACAGTCGGTAATGAAAAACTGTTTTTT

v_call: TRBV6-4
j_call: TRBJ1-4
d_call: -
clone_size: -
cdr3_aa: CASSERENEKLFF
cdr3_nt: TGTGCCAGCAGTGAACGGGAAAATGAAAAACTGTTTTTT

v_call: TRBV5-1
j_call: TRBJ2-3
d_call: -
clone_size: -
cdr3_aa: CASAMSASTDTQYF
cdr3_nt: TGCGCCAGCGCGATGTCCGCTAGCACAGATACGCAGTATTTT

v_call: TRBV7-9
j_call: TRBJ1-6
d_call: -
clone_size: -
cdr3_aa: CASSLATNSPLHF
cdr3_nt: TGTGCCAGCAGCTTGGCCACTAATTCACCCCTCCACTTT

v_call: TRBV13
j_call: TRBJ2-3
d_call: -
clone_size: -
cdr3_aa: CASSFQGRGDTQYF
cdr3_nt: TGTGCCAGCAGCTTTCAGGGAAGGGGTGATACGCAGTATTTT

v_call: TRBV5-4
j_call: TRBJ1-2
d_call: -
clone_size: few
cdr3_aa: CASSLDQGAYTF
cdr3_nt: TGTGCCAGCAGCTTGGATCAGGGTGCCTACACCTTC

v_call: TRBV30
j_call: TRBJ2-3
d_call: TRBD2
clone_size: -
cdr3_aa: CAWRGGGAQYF
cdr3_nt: TGTGCCTGGAGGGGCGGGGGGGCCCAGTATTTT

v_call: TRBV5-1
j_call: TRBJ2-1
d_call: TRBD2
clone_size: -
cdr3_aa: CASSLRTSGGEQFF
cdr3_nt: TGCGCCAGCAGCTTGAGGACTAGCGGGGGGGAGCAGTTCTTC

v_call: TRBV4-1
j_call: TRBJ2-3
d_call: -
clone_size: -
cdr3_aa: CASSQYPGREDTQYF
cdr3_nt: TGCGCCAGCAGCCAGTACCCCGGGAGAGAAGATACGCAGTATTTT

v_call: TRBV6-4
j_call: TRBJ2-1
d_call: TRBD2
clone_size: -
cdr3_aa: CASSDGGAYNEQFF
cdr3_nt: TGTGCCAGCAGTGACGGGGGGGCCTACAATGAGCAGTTCTTC

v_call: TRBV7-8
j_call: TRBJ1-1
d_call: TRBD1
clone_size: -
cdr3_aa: CASSSGGHRNTEAFF
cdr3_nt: TGTGCCAGCAGCTCAGGGGGACACAGAAACACTGAAGCTTTCTTT

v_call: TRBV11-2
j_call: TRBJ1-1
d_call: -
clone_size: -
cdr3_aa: CASSQREAWNTEAFF
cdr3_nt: TGTGCCAGCAGCCAGAGGGAGGCCTGGAACACTGAAGCTTTCTTT

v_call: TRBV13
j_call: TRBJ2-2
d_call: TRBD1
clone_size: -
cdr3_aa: CASSPTGSPYWGELFF
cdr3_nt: TGTGCCAGCAGCCCGACAGGGAGCCCCTACTGGGGGGAGCTGTTTTTT

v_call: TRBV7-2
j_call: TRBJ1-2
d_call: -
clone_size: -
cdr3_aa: CASSTPREDTRYGYTF
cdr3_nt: TGTGCCAGCAGCACACCCCGTGAGGACACTCGCTATGGCTACACCTTC